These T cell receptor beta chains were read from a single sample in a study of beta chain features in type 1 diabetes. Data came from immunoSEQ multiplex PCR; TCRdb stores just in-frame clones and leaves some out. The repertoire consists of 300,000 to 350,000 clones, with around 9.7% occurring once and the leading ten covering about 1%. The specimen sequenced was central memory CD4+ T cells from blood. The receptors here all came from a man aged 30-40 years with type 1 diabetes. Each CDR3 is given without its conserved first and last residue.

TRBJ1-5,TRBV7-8,ASSLELQGMVGSNQPQH
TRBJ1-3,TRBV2,ASRGLNTIYV
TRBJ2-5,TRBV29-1,SVEQGGQETQY
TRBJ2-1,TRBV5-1,ASSLAWGAREQF
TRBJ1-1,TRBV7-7,ASSLTRNGEAF
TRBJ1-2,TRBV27,ASSPGGRPNYGYT
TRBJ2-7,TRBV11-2,ASSLGGDGAYEQY
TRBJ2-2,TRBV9,ASSSRRQGGTGELF
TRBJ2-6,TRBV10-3,AIRGSGAPSGANVLT
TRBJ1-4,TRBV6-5,ASSYRDSNEKLF
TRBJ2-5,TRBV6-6,ASSYSITGSETQY
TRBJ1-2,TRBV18,ASSPAEDRAYGYT
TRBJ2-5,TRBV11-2,ASSSYRGSNQETQY
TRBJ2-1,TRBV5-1,ASSSDRGNEQF
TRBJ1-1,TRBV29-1,SVEVVNTEAF
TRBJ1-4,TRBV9,ASNNQGAGEKLF
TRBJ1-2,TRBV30,AWSEGQSLGYGYT
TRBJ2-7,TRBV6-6,ASGGQGYEQY
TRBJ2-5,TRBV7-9,ASSFNAEETQY
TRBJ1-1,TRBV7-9,ASSITGGDTEAF
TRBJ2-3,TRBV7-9,ASSLLASGGADTQY
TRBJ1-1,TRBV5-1,ASSLTPNTEAF
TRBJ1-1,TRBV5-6,ASSLRDGNTEAF
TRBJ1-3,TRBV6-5,ASSYSLGISGNTIY
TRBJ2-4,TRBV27,ASSLLGGENIQY
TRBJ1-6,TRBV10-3,AISPGSSYNSPLH
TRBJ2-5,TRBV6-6,ASSYPGTGSRETQY
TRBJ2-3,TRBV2,ASAGRLVADTQY
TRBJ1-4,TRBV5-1,ASSLSGASNEKLF
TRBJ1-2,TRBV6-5,ASSYYGYT
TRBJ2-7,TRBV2,ASSEVREPYEQY
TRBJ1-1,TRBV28,ASSFGAGQNTEAF
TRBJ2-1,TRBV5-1,ASSLSLAGENEQF
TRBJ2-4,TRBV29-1,SGLNGLGNIQY
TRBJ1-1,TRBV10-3,AISLSENTEAF
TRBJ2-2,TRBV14,ASSQVQGSAGELF
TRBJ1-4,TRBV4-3,ASSQDKAGANEKLF
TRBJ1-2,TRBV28,ASSIQGANRYGYT
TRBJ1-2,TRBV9,ASSGPTGFYGYT
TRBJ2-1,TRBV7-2,ASSSGTVVGEQF
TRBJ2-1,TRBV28,ASSEQGFYNEQF
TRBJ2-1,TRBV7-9,ASSLAGAGGNNEQF
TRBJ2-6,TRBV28,ASSLFPVGTGGPGANVLT
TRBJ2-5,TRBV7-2,ASSFGWRETQY
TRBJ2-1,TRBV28,ASSPPRGYYNEQF
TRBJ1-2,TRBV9,ASSVDGGAGYGYT
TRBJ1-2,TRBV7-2,ASSLGQGGGYT
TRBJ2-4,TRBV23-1,ASSQLEEQGEDIQY
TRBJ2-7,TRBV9,ASSARTGEAYEQY
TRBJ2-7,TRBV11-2,ASSQTGTVNYEQY